Following are 32 T cell receptor beta chains from one sample sequenced in a study of T-cell reconstitution after alpha-beta-depleted transplantation in children. Unique molecular identifiers were used to barcode this TCRbeta library. MiXCR, applied by TCRdb to the PCR reads, yields one record per CDR3 protein. The sample has nearly 200,000 distinct CDR3 sequences, roughly 6.5% seen once; the top ten hold around 4.4%. Sequenced here: PBMCs, sampled before TCRalphabeta/CD19-depleted stem cell transplant. All receptors derive from a girl in the first two years of life with combined immunodeficiency, due to receive a stem cell transplant.

This clonotype was detected many times. V and J are TRBV29-1 and TRBJ1-3; no clear D. CDR3 size: 11 residues. The V end was cut by 3 bases, the J end by 4 bases, with 4 bases between. From germline, CDR1 is SQVTM and CDR2 ANQGSEA. The CDR3, as DNA: TGCAGCGTTGATATCGGAAACACCATATATTTT. This encodes CSVDIGNTIYF.

This clonotype has at least ten counts. The chain is built from TRBV29-1 and TRBJ2-6; D unclear. Per germline, CDR1 SQVTM and CDR2 ANQGSEA. Trimming removed 4 bases from V and 1 base from J, with 8 bases in between. The CDR3 consists of 14 residues. The DNA of the CDR3 is TGCAGCGTTGGGTTTGGGTCTGGGGCCAACGTCCTGACTTTC. It specifies CSVGFGSGANVLTF.

This clonotype came up many times. This sequence joins TRBV28 and TRBJ1-2; possibly TRBD1 for D (6 bases). Germline CDR1 and CDR2: MDHEN and SYDVKM. The CDR3 has 17 amino acids. V dropped 5 bases and J dropped 4 bases, with 23 bases sitting between them. The CDR3 region is CASSLSADLQGSYGYTF. Here the CDR3 DNA reads TGTGCCAGCAGTCTATCTGCCGATCTACAGGGATCCTATGGCTACACCTTC.

A few counts support this clonotype. The V gene is TRBV5-1, the J gene TRBJ2-7, with 13 positions matching TRBD2. Germline V gives CDR1 SGHRS, CDR2 YFSETQ. The V segment lost 4 bases and the J segment 7 bases; nucleotides outside the gene matches: 11. This CDR3 region has 16 residues. The CDR3 bases are TGCGCCAGCAGCCCCCCCGGACTAGCGGGGGCAGGGGAGCAGTACTTC. This codes for CASSPPGLAGAGEQYF.

This clonotype came up a few times. The V and J genes are TRBV7-8 and TRBJ2-7, with D possibly TRBD2 on 5 matching bases. Germline lookup yields CDR1 SGHVS and CDR2 FQNEAQ. The CDR3 loop spans 17 amino acids. V was pared by 0 bases and J by 6 bases, with 21 bases between. The CDR3 spells CASSLAEAPPHWGEQYF. The CDR3 coding sequence is TGTGCCAGCAGCTTAGCGGAGGCGCCTCCTCACTGGGGCGAGCAGTACTTC.

This clonotype showed up many times. V and J are TRBV5-1 and TRBJ1-2; the D is unclear. Trimming pared 5 bases from V and 5 bases from J, leaving 7 bases between. The CDR3 runs 11 residues. Looked up from germline, CDR1 is SGHRS and CDR2 is YFSETQ. The chain's CDR3 is CASRSRYGYTF. The CDR3 DNA sequence: TGCGCCAGCAGATCTAGATATGGCTACACCTTC.

This clonotype has ten or more counts. The rearrangement uses TRBV12-3 or TRBV12-4 and TRBJ2-6; D is ambiguous. The V gene lost 3 bases and the J gene lost 1 base, with 10 bases spanning the gap. The CDR3 covers 16 residues. CDR3 nucleotides: TGTGCCAGCAGTTTTTGGACCCGATCTGGGGCCAACGTCCTGACTTTC. It translates to CASSFWTRSGANVLTF.

This clonotype was counted at least ten times. The chain combines TRBV7-2 with TRBJ1-1; 10 bases fit TRBD1. With V trimmed by 3 bases and J by 6 bases, 10 bases remained unmatched. CDR1 and CDR2 from the germline V gene are SGHTA and FQGNSA. The CDR3 runs 16 residues. In nucleotides, the CDR3 is TGTGCCAGCAGCTTCACCCGGGACAGGGGCCTTTCTGAAGCTTTCTTT. This codes for CASSFTRDRGLSEAFF.

This clonotype was picked up many times. The chain recombines TRBV10-3 with TRBJ2-5; 7 nucleotides agree with TRBD2. Trimming cost V 7 bases and J 2 bases; bases outside gene matches: 4. The length of the CDR3 is 13 residues. Germline CDR1 ENHRY, CDR2 SYGVKD. In nucleotides, the CDR3 is TGTGCCATCACTAGCGGATCTCAAGAGACCCAGTACTTC. This sequence encodes CAITSGSQETQYF.

This clonotype was counted a few times. The rearrangement uses TRBV7-8 and TRBJ1-5; tentative D call: TRBD1 (6 bases). This CDR3 region has 18 residues. The germline V gene has CDR1 SGHVS and CDR2 FQNEAQ. The ends were cut back, 3 bases at V and 0 bases at J, with 18 bases in the middle. CDR3 region: CASSFGKRRDNSNQPQHF. The CDR3 DNA follows: TGTGCCAGCAGCTTCGGAAAACGCCGGGACAATAGCAATCAGCCCCAGCATTTT.

This clonotype was found many times. The chain links TRBV6-2 or TRBV6-3 to TRBJ2-7; no clear D gene. V was clipped by 7 bases and J by 2 bases, with 9 bases between them. The CDR3 consists of 12 residues. The germline CDR1 and CDR2 sequences are MNHEY and SVGEGT. The CDR3 sequence: CASTAHPYEQYF. CDR3 sequence (DNA): TGTGCCAGCACGGCGCACCCCTACGAGCAGTACTTC.

This clonotype was seen a handful of times. J is TRBJ2-3 and V is TRBV4-3, with 15 bases identical to TRBD2. With 3 bases clipped from V and 4 bases from J, the junction kept 11 bases outside the gene matches. The V gene's germline CDR1 is LGHNA and CDR2 YSLEER. The CDR3 sequence is 19 residues long. The CDR3 bases are TGCGCCAGCAGCCACAGGACTAGCGGGAGGGCCGATTGGGCAGATACGCAGTATTTT. Its translation is CASSHRTSGRADWADTQYF.

The chain carries TRBV7-6 and TRBJ2-1; D possibly corresponds to TRBD2 (6 bases). Looked up from germline, CDR1 is SGHVS and CDR2 is FNYEAQ. Trimming stripped 5 bases from V and 4 bases from J, with 15 bases between. CDR3 size: 15 residues. This CDR3 is CASSPMTGEYNEQFF. The CDR3 DNA follows: TGTGCCAGCAGCCCAATGACGGGGGAGTACAATGAGCAGTTCTTC.

This clonotype occurred many times. This rearrangement joins TRBV29-1 to TRBJ2-1, with 7 bases lining up with TRBD1. Losses at the gene ends were 7 bases for V and 10 bases for J; bases not matched to a gene: 10. Per germline, CDR1 SQVTM and CDR2 ANQGSEA. The CDR3 length is 12 residues. CDR3 protein: CSALGDSTEQFF. The CDR3 DNA sequence: TGCAGCGCGCTCGGGGACAGTACCGAGCAGTTCTTC.

V and J are TRBV2 and TRBJ2-2; the D is unclear. V was pared by 2 bases and J by 5 bases, with 12 bases between. In germline, CDR1 is SNHLY, CDR2 FYNNEI. The CDR3 is made up of 15 amino acids. The CDR3 here is CASSEWQARTGELFF. The CDR3 DNA is TGTGCCAGCAGTGAATGGCAGGCAAGGACCGGGGAGCTGTTTTTT. The whole variable domain, remainder taken from reference TRBV2 and TRBJ2-2, is EPEVTQTPSHQVTQMGQEVILRCVPISNHLYFYWYRQILGQKVEFLVSFYNNEISEKSEIFDDQFSVERPDGSNFTLKIRSTKLEDSAMYFCASSEWQARTGELFFGEGSRLTVL.

In this sample, this clonotype turned up many times. This chain uses TRBV12-3 or TRBV12-4 with TRBJ2-1; 8 bases fit TRBD2. V was pared by 6 bases and J by 8 bases, with 12 bases of the junction left unmatched. This CDR3 is 15 amino acids long. The CDR3 sequence: CASSSAGVAVDEQFF. As DNA, the CDR3 is TGTGCCAGCAGCTCAGCGGGAGTAGCGGTGGATGAGCAGTTCTTC.

This clonotype showed up many times. This chain connects TRBV2 to TRBJ2-6; D unclear. CDR3 length equals 16 residues. V lost 3 bases and J 2 bases, leaving 11 bases between the germline ends. CDR1 is SNHLY and CDR2 is FYNNEI in the germline V gene. CDR3 sequence: CASSDMSLPGANVLTF. DNA for the CDR3: TGTGCCAGCAGTGATATGAGTCTTCCTGGGGCCAACGTCCTGACTTTC.

The table lists this clonotype with many counts. The chain combines TRBV28 with TRBJ1-6, with TRBD1 matching 8 bases. V was pared by 2 bases and J by 7 bases, with 7 bases of the junction left unmatched. The germline V gene has CDR1 MDHEN and CDR2 SYDVKM. The CDR3 has 16 residues. The CDR3 here is CASSLPRQGSNSPLHF. The CDR3 nucleotides are TGTGCCAGCAGTTTACCGAGACAGGGGTCGAATTCACCCCTCCACTTT.

This clonotype turned up a few times. The rearrangement links TRBV7-9 to TRBJ1-1, with 8 bases aligning to TRBD1. The germline V gene encodes CDR1 SEHNR and CDR2 FQNEAQ (reference sequence). The CDR3 runs to 14 residues. After removal of 8 bases from V and 1 base from J, the junction contained 6 bases not matched to a gene. Here the CDR3 reads CASLQGTGNTEAFF. CDR3 nucleotide sequence: TGTGCCAGCCTCCAAGGGACAGGGAACACTGAAGCTTTCTTT.

This clonotype came up many times. The chain combines TRBV7-2 with TRBJ2-3; a weak D match, TRBD2 (6 bases). Trimming removed 6 bases at V and 2 bases at J, with 18 bases between. Germline V gene lookup returns CDR1 SGHTA and CDR2 FQGNSA. This CDR3 contains 16 residues. CDR3 amino acids: CASSSEGTLSTDTQYF. CDR3 coding DNA: TGTGCCAGCAGTTCAGAAGGGACTCTGTCCACAGATACGCAGTATTTT.

This clonotype has ten or more counts. The chain uses TRBV28 and TRBJ2-6, with 10 bases matching TRBD1. The CDR3 sequence is 18 residues long. With 5 bases clipped from V and 0 bases from J, the junction kept 7 bases outside the gene matches. The V gene's germline CDR1 is MDHEN and CDR2 SYDVKM. CDR3 loop: CASSTYRDRGSGANVLTF. The CDR3 DNA sequence: TGTGCCAGCAGTACCTATCGGGACAGGGGCTCTGGGGCCAACGTCCTGACTTTC.

The V and J genes are TRBV4-2 and TRBJ2-6; possible D gene TRBD1, 5 bases. With 6 bases removed from V and 0 bases from J, the gap between germline ends came to 27 bases. Germline lookup yields CDR1 LGHNA and CDR2 YNFKEQ. This CDR3 is built from 21 residues. CDR3 nucleotide sequence: TGTGCCAGCAGTGACAGTCCACTTCTTTCCACCCCTCTCTCTGGGGCCAACGTCCTGACTTTC. This encodes CASSDSPLLSTPLSGANVLTF.

This clonotype was seen repeatedly, ten times or more. V gene TRBV20-1 combines with J gene TRBJ2-2; maybe TRBD2 (6 bases). The CDR3 is made up of 14 amino acids. Trimming removed 5 bases at V and 6 bases at J, with 16 bases between. In germline, CDR1 is DFQATT, CDR2 SNEGSKA (reference sequence). The CDR3 nucleotides read TGCAGTGCTCGTCTCATACGGGAGTCCGGGGAGCTGTTTTTT. Its protein product is CSARLIRESGELFF.

This clonotype was seen at least ten times. CDR3 region: CASSLFGDTLSSYNEQFF. As DNA, the CDR3 is TGTGCCAGCAGCTTATTCGGGGACACATTGAGCTCCTACAATGAGCAGTTCTTC. The rearrangement joins TRBV7-2 to TRBJ2-1, with D possibly being TRBD1 (6 bases). Trimming pared 2 bases from V and 0 bases from J, leaving 17 bases between. This CDR3 region has 18 residues. The germline gives CDR1 SGHTA, CDR2 FQGNSA.

This clonotype was detected once. The rearrangement links TRBV4-1 to TRBJ2-7; 7 nucleotides line up with TRBD1. The CDR3 is 17 residues long. Germline trimming cut 1 base from V and 1 base from J; bases unmatched to any gene: 10. CDR1 is MGHRA and CDR2 is YSYEKL in the germline V gene. CDR3 DNA sequence: TGCGCCAGCAGCCAAGTTGTCGACAGGGTCCTTTCCTACGAGCAGTACTTC. Protein sequence: CASSQVVDRVLSYEQYF.

This clonotype was seen ten or more times. The CDR3 DNA reads TGTGCCAGCAGCTTAGAAGGGACCATAGGCCGTTACAATGAGCAGTTCTTC. As protein: CASSLEGTIGRYNEQFF. The chain carries TRBV7-9 and TRBJ2-1, with D perhaps TRBD1 or TRBD2 (5 bases each). The CDR3 runs 17 residues. V dropped 1 base and J dropped 4 bases, with 17 bases sitting between them. The germline V gene has CDR1 SEHNR and CDR2 FQNEAQ (reference sequence). The variable domain in full, with the rest retrieved from reference TRBV7-9 and TRBJ2-1, is DTGVSQNPRHKITKRGQNVTFRCDPISEHNRLYWYRQTLGQGPEFLTYFQNEAQLEKSRLLSDRFSAERPKGSFSTLEIQRTEQGDSAMYLCASSLEGTIGRYNEQFFGPGTRLTVL.

The sample holds many counts of this clonotype. The chain joins TRBV5-1 to TRBJ2-2; TRBD2 aligns across 14 bases. The germline CDR1 and CDR2 sequences are SGHRS and YFSETQ. J gave up 6 bases and V 5 bases, and 12 bases lay outside the gene matches. The CDR3 loop spans 18 amino acids. The CDR3 sequence: CASSLSWGLAGEAGELFF. As DNA, the CDR3 is TGCGCCAGCAGTCTCAGTTGGGGACTAGCGGGAGAGGCCGGGGAGCTGTTTTTT.

This clonotype showed up many times. The chain couples TRBV29-1 to TRBJ2-7; TRBD1 matches at 8 bases. The junction had 6 bases not matched to a gene; V was cut back by 4 bases and J by 4 bases. This CDR3 has 13 residues. Germline-derived CDR1 and CDR2 are SQVTM and ANQGSEA. The CDR3 protein is CSVVGQGAYEQYF. For the CDR3, the DNA is TGCAGCGTTGTAGGGCAGGGGGCTTACGAGCAGTACTTC.

This clonotype occurred many times. V and J are TRBV27 and TRBJ2-1; D unclear. The CDR3 is 16 residues long. CDR1 and CDR2 (germline): MNHEY, SMNVEV (reference sequence). Trimming pared 3 bases from V and 5 bases from J, leaving 17 bases between. DNA for the CDR3: TGTGCCAGCAGTTTTACGGCCATGATGGCCCACAATGAGCAGTTCTTC. This codes for CASSFTAMMAHNEQFF.

This clonotype was recorded at least ten times. This rearrangement joins TRBV25-1 to TRBJ2-6; the D is unclear. This CDR3 contains 17 residues. The V end lost 7 bases, the J end lost 1 base, and 17 bases lay between the germline ends. CDR1 is MGHDK, CDR2 SYGVNS, per germline. The CDR3 region is CASMIRNSGSGANVLTF. For the CDR3, the DNA is TGTGCCAGCATGATTAGGAACTCCGGGTCTGGGGCCAACGTCCTGACTTTC.

This clonotype was seen at least ten times. The chain's CDR3 is CASSKLVPSTGGTTGELFF. The CDR3 DNA reads TGTGCCAGCAGCAAATTGGTCCCAAGTACAGGGGGAACCACCGGGGAGCTGTTTTTT. The chain combines TRBV21-1 with TRBJ2-2; the table calls TRBD1, which could not be checked here. TRBV21-1 corresponds to a pseudogene. The length of the CDR3 is 19 residues.

This clonotype was seen at least ten times. V usage is TRBV19 and J usage is TRBJ2-1; possibly TRBD2 for D (6 bases). Looked up from germline, CDR1 is LNHDA and CDR2 is SQIVND (reference sequence). V lost 2 bases and J lost 5, with 13 bases in between. There are 15 residues in the CDR3. The CDR3 DNA reads TGTGCCAGTAGTATATTCGACGGGAGAGACAATGAGCAGTTCTTC. It codes for CASSIFDGRDNEQFF.